These 16 T cell receptor beta chains share one sample of origin, sequenced in a study of CD8 T cells in Susac syndrome. Reverse transcription of roughly 0.5 to 1 ug RNA used random hexamers. TCRdb re-called the immunoSEQ multiplex PCR reads through MiXCR, storing one row per CDR3 protein. The data hold some 150,000 distinct CDR3 sequences, with about 95% observed a single time. Sequencing input: CD8+ T cells from PBMCs. The receptors originated from a human donor with multiple sclerosis.

The chain uses TRBV29-1 and TRBJ1-1, with D perhaps matching TRBD1 (5 bases). CDR1 and CDR2 from the germline V gene are SQVTM and ANQGSEA. The ends were cut back, 3 bases at V and 4 bases at J, with 15 bases in the middle. The CDR3 runs 14 residues. The CDR3 DNA sequence: TGCAGCGTTGAGACGCCCAGGGCAAGCACTGAAGCTTTCTTT. Translated: CSVETPRASTEAFF.

V and J are TRBV19 and TRBJ2-3, with TRBD2 identical over 9 bases. The CDR3 spans 15 residues. CDR1 and CDR2 (germline): LNHDA, SQIVND (reference sequence). V lost 6 bases to trimming and J lost 1 base; unmatched junction nucleotides: 5. The CDR3 loop is CASRSAGGRTDTQYF. As DNA, the CDR3 is TGTGCCAGTAGGTCAGCGGGGGGACGCACAGATACGCAGTATTTT.

This sequence joins TRBV29-1 and TRBJ1-1; 9 bases match TRBD1. Per the germline V gene, CDR1 is SQVTM and CDR2 is ANQGSEA. This CDR3 is built from 13 residues. V lost 6 bases to trimming and J lost 5 bases; unmatched junction nucleotides: 7. The CDR3 DNA sequence: TGCAGCGTCACAGGGGGCGCGTTAACTGAAGCTTTCTTT. This codes for CSVTGGALTEAFF.

The chain combines TRBV27 with TRBJ2-7; D not certain. The CDR3 has 14 residues. From germline, CDR1 is MNHEY and CDR2 SMNVEV (reference sequence). V was cut by 0 bases and J by 4 bases, with 10 bases left in between. The CDR3 coding sequence is TGTGCCAGCAGTTTATCGATTGGGCAATACGAGCAGTACGTC. It encodes CASSLSIGQYEQYV.

In its sample, this clonotype was seen once. The V call is TRBV9, the J call TRBJ2-4; D may match TRBD1 or TRBD2 (6 bases each). The CDR3 is 14 amino acids. V shed 5 bases and J shed 8 bases, with 17 bases lying between them. CDR1 and CDR2 (germline): SGDLS, YYNGEE. CDR3: CASSSDGGTDIQYF. Written as DNA, the CDR3 is TGTGCCAGCAGTAGCGACGGGGGCACAGACATTCAGTACTTC.

DNA of the CDR3: TGTGCCAGCAGCGGAACAGGGGGCGCGGATCAGCCCCAGCATTTT. As protein: CASSGTGGADQPQHF. This chain uses TRBV3-1 with TRBJ1-5, with 9 bases that match TRBD1. The V gene end was trimmed by 5 bases and the J gene end by 5 bases; junction bases not matched to a gene: 7. Germline V lookup: CDR1 LGHDT, CDR2 YNNKEL (reference sequence). This CDR3 is built from 15 residues.

This chain links TRBV29-1 with TRBJ2-3; a weak D match, TRBD1 (5 bases). The CDR3 consists of 14 residues. Looked up from germline, CDR1 is SQVTM and CDR2 is ANQGSEA. Between the trimmed V and J ends, which lost 2 bases and 4 bases, there was a span of 13 bases. CDR3 residues: CSVEFFQGADTQYF. CDR3 coding DNA: TGCAGCGTTGAATTTTTCCAGGGCGCAGATACGCAGTATTTT.

V is TRBV7-3 and J is TRBJ2-3; TRBD1 is a possible D gene (5 bases). The V and J ends lost 0 bases and 5 bases respectively, with 18 bases between them. The CDR3 sequence is 17 residues long. Per germline, CDR1 SGHTA and CDR2 FQGTGA. CDR3 nucleotide sequence: TGTGCCAGCAGCTTAACGGGTGGCAGGGCACCAAGAGATACGCAGTATTTT. It codes for CASSLTGGRAPRDTQYF.

The gene calls are TRBV27 and TRBJ2-7, with a weak D call TRBD1 (6 bases). This CDR3 is 14 amino acids long. Trimming removed 6 bases from V and 1 base from J, with 13 bases in between. Germline V gene data show CDR1 as MNHEY and CDR2 as SMNVEV (reference sequence). The CDR3, as DNA: TGTGCCAGCAGGCGAGGACAGCTATCCTACGAGCAGTACTTC. The encoded protein is CASRRGQLSYEQYF.

V usage is TRBV5-1 and J usage is TRBJ1-5; possibly TRBD1 for D (6 bases). The CDR3 loop spans 15 amino acids. The V end was cut by 3 bases, the J end by 3 bases, with 13 bases between. Germline CDR1 reads SGHRS; CDR2 reads YFSETQ. The CDR3 region is CASSWVGAVNQPQHF. DNA for the CDR3: TGCGCCAGCAGCTGGGTGGGGGCCGTCAATCAGCCCCAGCATTTT.

The rearrangement joins TRBV30 to TRBJ1-6; D perhaps matches TRBD1 (6 bases). Trimming shortened V by 2 bases and J by 8 bases, and 16 bases separated the two germline ends. Germline values: CDR1 GTSNPN, CDR2 SVGIG (reference sequence). The CDR3 consists of 15 residues. CDR3 sequence: CAWSPWGGADSPLHF. CDR3 sequence (DNA): TGTGCCTGGAGTCCCTGGGGGGGGGCCGATTCACCCCTCCACTTT.

The chain combines TRBV12-3 or TRBV12-4 with TRBJ2-1, with 11 nucleotides matching TRBD2. The CDR3 totals 19 residues. Trimming cost V 2 bases and J 7 bases; bases outside gene matches: 16. In nucleotides, the CDR3 is TGTGCCAGCAGTTTACCCACGGTATCTCTAGCGGGGGGAGGTAATGAGCAGTTCTTC. Translation: CASSLPTVSLAGGGNEQFF.

This clonotype has a single count. The rearrangement links TRBV29-1 to TRBJ1-2; possibly TRBD1 for D (5 bases). In germline, CDR1 is SQVTM, CDR2 ANQGSEA. V lost 1 base, J lost 1 base, and 7 bases lay in between. CDR3 length: 13 amino acids. CDR3 nucleotides: TGCAGCGTTGAAGGGGGGGTTAACTATGGCTACACCTTC. The encoded protein is CSVEGGVNYGYTF.

The chain combines TRBV7-9 with TRBJ2-7; 11 bases match TRBD2. CDR1 is SEHNR and CDR2 is FQNEAQ in the germline V gene (reference sequence). This CDR3 has 16 residues. With V trimmed by 5 bases and J by 3 bases, 9 bases remained unmatched. Written as DNA, the CDR3 is TGTGCCAGCAGCCCGGGGACTAGCGGTGATATCTACGAGCAGTACTTC. The encoded protein is CASSPGTSGDIYEQYF.

The chain links TRBV27 to TRBJ1-2; TRBD1 matches at 9 bases. Germline assignment: CDR1 MNHEY and CDR2 SMNVEV (reference sequence). CDR3 length equals 12 residues. V shed 6 bases and J 8 bases; nucleotides not matched to a gene: 4. The CDR3 region is CASRQGARGYTF. CDR3 bases: TGTGCCAGCAGACAGGGGGCGCGCGGCTACACCTTC.

The chain joins TRBV7-9 to TRBJ2-7; D ambiguous. CDR3 length equals 12 residues. The germline V and J ends were trimmed by 5 bases and 5 bases, with 10 bases remaining between them. Per the germline V gene, CDR1 is SEHNR and CDR2 is FQNEAQ (reference sequence). CDR3 nucleotides: TGTGCCAGCAGCGCCGTCGGAAACGAGCAGTACTTC. Its translation: CASSAVGNEQYF.